These T cell receptor beta chains were read from a single sample in a study of graft-versus-host responses after intestinal transplantation. TCRdb keeps only in-frame clones here, not all; method: immunoSEQ multiplex PCR. The data hold around 30,000 clones, with approximately 90% observed a single time. Sequencing was performed on PBMCs, taken 450 to 460 days after intestinal transplantation. The source is a human patient who received an intestinal transplant, so some T cells may come from the graft donor. Both conserved end residues are part of each CDR3. A D gene is named only where the DNA matches it firmly. Clone size, where shown, is once, few, many, or a class for clones that have expanded.

v_call: TRBV30
j_call: TRBJ1-1
clone_size: -
d_call: -
cdr3_aa: CAWTLQVNTEAFF
cdr3_nt: TGTGCCTGGACCCTACAGGTGAACACTGAAGCTTTCTTT

v_call: TRBV15
j_call: TRBJ2-1
clone_size: -
d_call: -
cdr3_aa: CATSRVSREQFF
cdr3_nt: TGTGCCACCAGCAGAGTGAGTAGAGAGCAGTTCTTC

v_call: TRBV15
j_call: TRBJ1-5
clone_size: -
d_call: -
cdr3_aa: CATRYRNQPQHF
cdr3_nt: TGTGCCACCAGATATCGCAATCAGCCCCAGCATTTT

v_call: TRBV5-1
j_call: TRBJ2-7
clone_size: -
d_call: -
cdr3_aa: CASSLGQKYEQYF
cdr3_nt: TGCGCCAGCAGCTTAGGACAGAAGTACGAGCAGTACTTC

v_call: TRBV7-7
j_call: TRBJ2-5
clone_size: -
d_call: -
cdr3_aa: CASSLTGMRETQYF
cdr3_nt: TGTGCCAGCAGCTTAACAGGGATGAGGGAGACCCAGTACTTC

v_call: TRBV2
j_call: TRBJ1-2
clone_size: -
d_call: -
cdr3_aa: CASKAERNYGYTF
cdr3_nt: TGTGCCAGCAAGGCAGAGCGTAACTATGGCTACACCTTC

v_call: TRBV7-2
j_call: TRBJ1-3
clone_size: -
d_call: -
cdr3_aa: CASSLDGNSGNTIYF
cdr3_nt: TGTGCCAGCAGCTTAGACGGGAACTCTGGAAACACCATATATTTT

v_call: TRBV2
j_call: TRBJ2-5
clone_size: -
d_call: TRBD2
cdr3_aa: CASSYGTREETQYF
cdr3_nt: TGTGCCAGCAGTTACGGGACTAGGGAAGAGACCCAGTACTTC

v_call: TRBV6-4
j_call: TRBJ2-1
clone_size: -
d_call: TRBD2
cdr3_aa: CASSSGSYNEQFF
cdr3_nt: TGTGCCAGCAGTAGCGGGAGCTACAATGAGCAGTTCTTC

v_call: TRBV2
j_call: TRBJ2-5
clone_size: -
d_call: TRBD2
cdr3_aa: CASSDGGEETQYF
cdr3_nt: TGTGCCAGCAGTGACGGGGGGGAAGAGACCCAGTACTTC

v_call: TRBV27
j_call: TRBJ2-7
clone_size: few
d_call: TRBD2
cdr3_aa: CASSPSTSGLEQYF
cdr3_nt: TGTGCCAGCAGTCCATCGACTAGCGGGCTCGAGCAGTACTTC

v_call: TRBV18
j_call: TRBJ1-5
clone_size: -
d_call: -
cdr3_aa: CASSPQGGDQPQHF
cdr3_nt: TGTGCCAGCTCACCGCAGGGAGGAGATCAGCCCCAGCATTTT

v_call: TRBV23-1
j_call: TRBJ2-2
clone_size: -
d_call: TRBD2
cdr3_aa: CASPKAGGRELFF
cdr3_nt: TGCGCCAGCCCAAAGGCGGGGGGCAGGGAGCTGTTTTTT

v_call: TRBV16
j_call: TRBJ1-1
clone_size: few
d_call: -
cdr3_aa: CASSQSRGNTEAFF
cdr3_nt: TGTGCCAGCAGCCAATCCAGGGGGAACACTGAAGCTTTCTTT

v_call: TRBV29-1
j_call: TRBJ2-2
clone_size: -
d_call: -
cdr3_aa: CSVDRGRSGELFF
cdr3_nt: TGCAGCGTGGACAGAGGAAGGTCCGGGGAGCTGTTTTTT

v_call: TRBV4-1
j_call: TRBJ2-5
clone_size: -
d_call: TRBD2
cdr3_aa: CASSLRLAGVIEETQYF
cdr3_nt: TGCGCCAGCAGCCTACGACTAGCGGGGGTGATAGAGGAGACCCAGTACTTC

v_call: TRBV28
j_call: TRBJ1-2
clone_size: -
d_call: -
cdr3_aa: CASSLSGTPADGYTF
cdr3_nt: TGTGCCAGCAGTTTGTCGGGGACACCGGCGGATGGCTACACCTTC

v_call: TRBV7-4
j_call: TRBJ2-1
clone_size: -
d_call: TRBD2
cdr3_aa: CASSPPLAVSSYNEQFF
cdr3_nt: TGTGCCAGCAGCCCACCACTAGCGGTGAGCTCCTACAATGAGCAGTTCTTC

v_call: TRBV13
j_call: TRBJ2-1
clone_size: -
d_call: -
cdr3_aa: CASSPSTSALREQFF
cdr3_nt: TGTGCCAGCAGCCCGTCGACGTCGGCTCTCAGGGAGCAGTTCTTC

v_call: TRBV7-8
j_call: TRBJ2-7
clone_size: -
d_call: -
cdr3_aa: CASSLDRGGYEQYF
cdr3_nt: TGTGCCAGCAGCTTAGACAGGGGAGGGTACGAGCAGTACTTC

v_call: TRBV6-5
j_call: TRBJ1-2
clone_size: -
d_call: -
cdr3_aa: CASSDSNYGYTF
cdr3_nt: TGTGCCAGCAGTGACAGTAACTATGGCTACACCTTC

v_call: TRBV5-6
j_call: TRBJ2-1
clone_size: -
d_call: -
cdr3_aa: CASSLEWDNSYNEQFF
cdr3_nt: TGTGCCAGCAGCTTGGAATGGGACAACTCCTACAATGAGCAGTTCTTC

v_call: TRBV7-8
j_call: TRBJ1-1
clone_size: -
d_call: -
cdr3_aa: CASSLETGYTEAFF
cdr3_nt: TGTGCCAGCAGCTTAGAAACGGGGTACACTGAAGCTTTCTTT

v_call: TRBV11-2
j_call: TRBJ1-2
clone_size: -
d_call: TRBD1
cdr3_aa: CASRPRGGRYGYTF
cdr3_nt: TGTGCCAGCAGACCCAGGGGGGGGCGCTATGGCTACACCTTC

v_call: TRBV9
j_call: TRBJ2-1
clone_size: -
d_call: TRBD2
cdr3_aa: CASSGGTSGYNEQFF
cdr3_nt: TGTGCCAGCAGCGGCGGGACTAGCGGGTACAATGAGCAGTTCTTC

v_call: TRBV19
j_call: TRBJ2-2
clone_size: -
d_call: -
cdr3_aa: CASSIGTGGELFF
cdr3_nt: TGTGCCAGTAGTATCGGGACGGGCGGGGAGCTGTTTTTT

v_call: TRBV4-3
j_call: TRBJ2-7
clone_size: few
d_call: -
cdr3_aa: CASSQELGWAEQYF
cdr3_nt: TGCGCCAGCAGCCAAGAACTCGGGTGGGCCGAGCAGTACTTC

v_call: TRBV19
j_call: TRBJ2-2
clone_size: -
d_call: TRBD1
cdr3_aa: CASSISSTGALNTGELFF
cdr3_nt: TGTGCCAGTAGTATCTCGTCGACAGGGGCCTTGAACACCGGGGAGCTGTTTTTT

v_call: TRBV27
j_call: TRBJ2-1
clone_size: -
d_call: -
cdr3_aa: CASLRSLSATNEQFF
cdr3_nt: TGTGCCAGCCTCCGGTCCCTGTCGGCGACCAATGAGCAGTTCTTC

v_call: TRBV15
j_call: TRBJ1-1
clone_size: -
d_call: -
cdr3_aa: CATSREQELNTEAFF
cdr3_nt: TGTGCCACCAGCAGAGAACAGGAACTGAACACTGAAGCTTTCTTT

v_call: TRBV7-2
j_call: TRBJ2-1
clone_size: -
d_call: -
cdr3_aa: CASSLAYGGARNEQFF
cdr3_nt: TGTGCCAGCAGCTTAGCGTACGGGGGCGCTCGCAATGAGCAGTTCTTC

v_call: TRBV6-1
j_call: TRBJ2-2
clone_size: once
d_call: TRBD2
cdr3_aa: CASRLAGENTGELFF
cdr3_nt: TGTGCCAGCAGGCTAGCGGGAGAGAACACCGGGGAGCTGTTTTTT

v_call: TRBV7-2
j_call: TRBJ1-5
clone_size: -
d_call: -
cdr3_aa: CANPGGWQPQHF
cdr3_nt: TGTGCCAATCCGGGGGGGTGGCAGCCCCAGCATTTT

v_call: TRBV9
j_call: TRBJ1-2
clone_size: -
d_call: -
cdr3_aa: CASSVTWEGNYGYTF
cdr3_nt: TGTGCCAGCAGCGTAACGTGGGAGGGTAACTATGGCTACACCTTC

v_call: TRBV5-5
j_call: TRBJ2-3
clone_size: -
d_call: TRBD1
cdr3_aa: CASSVPQGNIGDTQYF
cdr3_nt: TGTGCCAGCAGCGTTCCACAGGGGAATATTGGAGATACGCAGTATTTT

v_call: TRBV29-1
j_call: TRBJ1-1
clone_size: once
d_call: TRBD1
cdr3_aa: CSVEARGRTEAFF
cdr3_nt: TGCAGCGTTGAAGCCAGGGGGCGGACTGAAGCTTTCTTT

v_call: TRBV27
j_call: TRBJ2-7
clone_size: -
d_call: -
cdr3_aa: CASSLEHPHYEQYF
cdr3_nt: TGTGCCAGCAGTTTGGAACATCCTCACTACGAGCAGTACTTC

v_call: TRBV11-2
j_call: TRBJ1-3
clone_size: -
d_call: TRBD1
cdr3_aa: CASSTHGTGFGTGNTIYF
cdr3_nt: TGTGCCAGCAGCACTCACGGGACAGGGTTTGGCACTGGAAACACCATATATTTT

v_call: TRBV30
j_call: TRBJ1-2
clone_size: few
d_call: -
cdr3_aa: CACPEGSSGYTF
cdr3_nt: TGTGCCTGCCCAGAAGGTAGTAGCGGCTACACCTTC

v_call: TRBV4-1
j_call: TRBJ2-5
clone_size: -
d_call: TRBD1
cdr3_aa: CASSQIRSGTGYQETQYF
cdr3_nt: TGCGCCAGCAGCCAGATCCGCTCCGGGACAGGCTACCAAGAGACCCAGTACTTC